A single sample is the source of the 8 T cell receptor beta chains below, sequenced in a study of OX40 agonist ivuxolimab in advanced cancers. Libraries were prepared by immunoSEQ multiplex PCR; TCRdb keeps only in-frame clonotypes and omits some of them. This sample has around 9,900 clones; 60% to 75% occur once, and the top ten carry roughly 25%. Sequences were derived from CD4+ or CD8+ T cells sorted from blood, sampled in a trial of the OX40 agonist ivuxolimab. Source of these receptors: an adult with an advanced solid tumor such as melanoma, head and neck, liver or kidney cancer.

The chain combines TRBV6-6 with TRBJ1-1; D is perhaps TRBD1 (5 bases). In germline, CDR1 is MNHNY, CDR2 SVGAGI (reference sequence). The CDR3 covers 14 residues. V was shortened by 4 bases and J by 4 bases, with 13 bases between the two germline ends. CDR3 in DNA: TGTGCCAGCAGTTCCCTCCAGGGATTCACTGAAGCTTTCTTT. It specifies CASSSLQGFTEAFF.

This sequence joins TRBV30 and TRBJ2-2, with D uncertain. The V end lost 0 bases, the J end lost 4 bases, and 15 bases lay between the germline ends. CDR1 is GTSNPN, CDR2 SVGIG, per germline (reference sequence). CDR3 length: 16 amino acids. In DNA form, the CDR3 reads TGTGCCTGGAGTGTAAAGTTAGGTTTCGGCACCGGGGAGCTGTTTTTT. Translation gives CAWSVKLGFGTGELFF.

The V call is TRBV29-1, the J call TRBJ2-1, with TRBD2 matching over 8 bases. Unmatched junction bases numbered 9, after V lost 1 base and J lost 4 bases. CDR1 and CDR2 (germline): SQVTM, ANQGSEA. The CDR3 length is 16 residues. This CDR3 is CSVEGRLAISYNEQFF. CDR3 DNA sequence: TGCAGCGTTGAAGGGAGACTAGCGATTTCTTACAATGAGCAGTTCTTC.

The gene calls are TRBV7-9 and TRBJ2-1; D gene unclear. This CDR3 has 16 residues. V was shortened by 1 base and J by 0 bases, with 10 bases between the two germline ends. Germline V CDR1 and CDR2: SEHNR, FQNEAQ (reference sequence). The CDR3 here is CASSLDFGGSYNEQFF. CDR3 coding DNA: TGTGCCAGCAGCTTAGATTTTGGCGGCTCCTACAATGAGCAGTTCTTC.

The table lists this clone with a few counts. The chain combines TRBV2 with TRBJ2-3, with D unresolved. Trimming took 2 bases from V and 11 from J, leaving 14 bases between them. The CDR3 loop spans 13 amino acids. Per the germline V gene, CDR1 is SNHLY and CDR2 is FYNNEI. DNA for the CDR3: TGTGCCAGCAGTGAACCGCCCGTGAGCAAGCAGTATTTT. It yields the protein CASSEPPVSKQYF.

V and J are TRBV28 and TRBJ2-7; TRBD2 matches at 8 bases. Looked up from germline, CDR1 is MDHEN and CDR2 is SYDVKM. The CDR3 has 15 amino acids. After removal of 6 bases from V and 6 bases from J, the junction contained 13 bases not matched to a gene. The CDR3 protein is CASRTPGGRISEQYF. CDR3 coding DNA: TGTGCCAGCAGGACCCCGGGGGGGAGGATAAGCGAGCAGTACTTC.

CDR3 DNA sequence: TGCGCCAGCAGCCACCGGACAGAATCCTACAATGAGCAGTTCTTC. This sequence encodes CASSHRTESYNEQFF. The gene calls are TRBV4-1 and TRBJ2-1; tentative D call: TRBD1 (6 bases). The CDR3 totals 15 residues. CDR1 and CDR2 from the germline V gene are MGHRA and YSYEKL. Trimming took off 3 bases at V and 1 base at J, with 10 bases between the two ends.

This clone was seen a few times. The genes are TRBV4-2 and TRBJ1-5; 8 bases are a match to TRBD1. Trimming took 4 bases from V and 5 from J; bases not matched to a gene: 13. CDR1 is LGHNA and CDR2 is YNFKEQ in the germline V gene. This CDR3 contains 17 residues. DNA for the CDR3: TGTGCCAGCAGCCGCCACAGGGACAGGCTCGGCGATCAGCCCCAGCATTTT. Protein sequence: CASSRHRDRLGDQPQHF.